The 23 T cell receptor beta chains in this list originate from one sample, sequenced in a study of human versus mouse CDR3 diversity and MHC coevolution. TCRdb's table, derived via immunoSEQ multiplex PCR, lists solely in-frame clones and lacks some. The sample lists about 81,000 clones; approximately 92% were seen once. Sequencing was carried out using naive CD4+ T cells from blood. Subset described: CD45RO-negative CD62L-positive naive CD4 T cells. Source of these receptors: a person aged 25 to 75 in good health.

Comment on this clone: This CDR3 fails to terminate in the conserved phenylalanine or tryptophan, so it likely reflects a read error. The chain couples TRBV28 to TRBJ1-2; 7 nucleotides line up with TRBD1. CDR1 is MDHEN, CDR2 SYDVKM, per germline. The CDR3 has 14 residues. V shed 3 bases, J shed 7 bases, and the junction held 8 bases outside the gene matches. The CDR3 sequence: CASSLADRAGGYTS. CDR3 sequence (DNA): TGTGCCAGCAGTTTGGCAGACAGGGCCGGTGGCTACACCTCC.

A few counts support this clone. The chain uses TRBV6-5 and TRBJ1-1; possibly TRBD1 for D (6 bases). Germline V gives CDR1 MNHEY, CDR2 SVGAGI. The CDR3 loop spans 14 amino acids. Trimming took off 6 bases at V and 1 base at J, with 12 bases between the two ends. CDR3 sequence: CASRTTGPNTEAFF. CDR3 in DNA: TGTGCCAGCAGGACAACAGGGCCGAACACTGAAGCTTTCTTT.

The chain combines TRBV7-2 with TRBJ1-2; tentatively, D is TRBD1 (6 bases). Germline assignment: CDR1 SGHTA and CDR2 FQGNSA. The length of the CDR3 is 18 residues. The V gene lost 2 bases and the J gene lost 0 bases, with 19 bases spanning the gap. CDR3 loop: CASSLSGRGRGANYGYTF. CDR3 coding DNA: TGTGCCAGCAGCTTATCGGGCAGGGGCCGAGGAGCTAACTATGGCTACACCTTC.

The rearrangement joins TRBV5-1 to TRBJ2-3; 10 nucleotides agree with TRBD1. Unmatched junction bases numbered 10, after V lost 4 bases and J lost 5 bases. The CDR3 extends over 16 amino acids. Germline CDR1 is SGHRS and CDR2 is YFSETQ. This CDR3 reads CASSNNPGQGRDTQYF. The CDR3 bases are TGCGCCAGCAGCAATAATCCGGGACAGGGGAGAGATACGCAGTATTTT.

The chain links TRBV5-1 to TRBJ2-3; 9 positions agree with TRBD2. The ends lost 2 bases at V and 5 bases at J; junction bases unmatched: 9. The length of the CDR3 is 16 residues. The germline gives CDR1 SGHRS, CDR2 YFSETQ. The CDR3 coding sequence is TGCGCCAGCAGCTTAAGTAGCGGGAGCATTGGAGATACGCAGTATTTT. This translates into CASSLSSGSIGDTQYF. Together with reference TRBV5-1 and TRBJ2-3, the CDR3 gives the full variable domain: KAGVTQTPRYLIKTRGQQVTLSCSPISGHRSVSWYQQTPGQGLQFLFEYFSETQRNKGNFPGRFSGRQFSNSRSEMNVSTLELGDSALYLCASSLSSGSIGDTQYFGPGTRLTVL.

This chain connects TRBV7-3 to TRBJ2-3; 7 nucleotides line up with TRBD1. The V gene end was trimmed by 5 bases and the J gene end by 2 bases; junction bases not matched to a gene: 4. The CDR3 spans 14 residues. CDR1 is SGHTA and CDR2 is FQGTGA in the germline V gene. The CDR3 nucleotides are TGTGCCAGCAGCCCGGGACAGACCACAGATACGCAGTATTTT. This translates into CASSPGQTTDTQYF.

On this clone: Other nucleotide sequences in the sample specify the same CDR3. DNA for the CDR3: TGCAGCGTTGGGCATGGGACAGCTAGCTCCTACGAGCAGTACTTC. It encodes CSVGHGTASSYEQYF. J is TRBJ2-7 and V is TRBV29-1, with 7 nucleotides matching TRBD1. This CDR3 is built from 15 residues. After removal of 4 bases from V and 0 bases from J, the junction contained 9 bases not matched to a gene. CDR1 is SQVTM, CDR2 ANQGSEA, per germline.

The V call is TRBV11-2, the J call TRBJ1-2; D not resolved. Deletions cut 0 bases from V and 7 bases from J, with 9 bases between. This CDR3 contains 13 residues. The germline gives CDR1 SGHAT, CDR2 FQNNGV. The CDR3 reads CASSLEGRSGYTF. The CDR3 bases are TGTGCCAGCAGCTTAGAGGGGAGGAGTGGCTACACCTTC.

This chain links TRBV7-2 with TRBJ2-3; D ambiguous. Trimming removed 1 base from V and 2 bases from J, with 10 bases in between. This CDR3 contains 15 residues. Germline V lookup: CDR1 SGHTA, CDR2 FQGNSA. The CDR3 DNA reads TGTGCCAGCAGCTTAGTTGCAGGATTCACAGATACGCAGTATTTT. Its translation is CASSLVAGFTDTQYF.

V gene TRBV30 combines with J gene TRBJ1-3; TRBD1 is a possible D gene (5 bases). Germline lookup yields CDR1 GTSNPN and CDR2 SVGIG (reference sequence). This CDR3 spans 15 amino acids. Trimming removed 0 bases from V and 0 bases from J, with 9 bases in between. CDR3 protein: CAWSVRGTSGNTIYF. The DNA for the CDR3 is TGTGCCTGGAGTGTACGGGGGACCTCTGGAAACACCATATATTTT.

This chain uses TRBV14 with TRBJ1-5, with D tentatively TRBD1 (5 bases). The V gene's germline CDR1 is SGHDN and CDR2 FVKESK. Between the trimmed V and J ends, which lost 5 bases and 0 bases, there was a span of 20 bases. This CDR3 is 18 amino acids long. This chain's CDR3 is CASSESEADRNSNQPQHF. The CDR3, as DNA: TGTGCCAGCAGCGAGTCCGAGGCTGACAGAAATAGCAATCAGCCCCAGCATTTT.

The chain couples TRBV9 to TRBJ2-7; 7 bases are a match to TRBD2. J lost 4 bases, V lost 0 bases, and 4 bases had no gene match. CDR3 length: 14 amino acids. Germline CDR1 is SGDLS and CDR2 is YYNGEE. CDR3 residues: CASSVAGEGYEQYF. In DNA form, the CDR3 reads TGTGCCAGCAGCGTAGCTGGGGAGGGTTACGAGCAGTACTTC.

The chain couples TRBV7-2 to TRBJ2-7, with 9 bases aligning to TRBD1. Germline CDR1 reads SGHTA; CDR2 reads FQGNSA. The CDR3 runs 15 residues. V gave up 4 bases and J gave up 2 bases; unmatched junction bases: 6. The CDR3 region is CASSSDRGVPYEQYF. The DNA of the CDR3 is TGTGCCAGCAGCTCCGACAGGGGGGTCCCCTACGAGCAGTACTTC.

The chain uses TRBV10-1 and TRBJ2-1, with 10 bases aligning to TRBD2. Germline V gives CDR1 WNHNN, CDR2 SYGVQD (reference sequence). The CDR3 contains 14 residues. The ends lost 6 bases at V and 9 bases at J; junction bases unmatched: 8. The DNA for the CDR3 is TGCGCCAGCAGGGAGCGGGAGGGGGCCTCTGAGCAGTTCTTC. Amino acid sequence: CASREREGASEQFF.

The CDR3 nucleotides read TGTGCCAGCAGCTTCACAGGGAACACTGAAGCTTTCTTT. Its translation is CASSFTGNTEAFF. The J gene is TRBJ1-1, the V gene TRBV11-3, with D tentatively TRBD1 (5 bases). Per the germline V gene, CDR1 is SGHNT and CDR2 is YENEEA. This CDR3 has 13 residues. V lost 3 bases and J lost 1, with 6 bases in between.

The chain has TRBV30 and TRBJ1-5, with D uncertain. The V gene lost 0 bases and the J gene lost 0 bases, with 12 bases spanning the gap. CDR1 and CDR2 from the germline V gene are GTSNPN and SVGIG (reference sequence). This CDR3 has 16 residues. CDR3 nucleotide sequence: TGTGCCTGGAGTGTACCCTCCCTAGTTAGCAATCAGCCCCAGCATTTT. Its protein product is CAWSVPSLVSNQPQHF. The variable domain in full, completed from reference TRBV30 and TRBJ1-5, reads SQTIHQWPATLVQPVGSPLSLECTVEGTSNPNLYWYRQAAGRGLQLLFYSVGIGQISSEVPQNLSASRPQDRQFILSSKKLLLSDSGFYLCAWSVPSLVSNQPQHFGDGTRLSIL.

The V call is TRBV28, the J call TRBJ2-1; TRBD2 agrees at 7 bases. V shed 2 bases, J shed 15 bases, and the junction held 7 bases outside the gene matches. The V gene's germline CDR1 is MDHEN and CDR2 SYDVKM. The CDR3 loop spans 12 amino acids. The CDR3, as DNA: TGTGCCAGCAGTTTAGGTCTAGCGGCAGGGTTCTTC. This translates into CASSLGLAAGFF.

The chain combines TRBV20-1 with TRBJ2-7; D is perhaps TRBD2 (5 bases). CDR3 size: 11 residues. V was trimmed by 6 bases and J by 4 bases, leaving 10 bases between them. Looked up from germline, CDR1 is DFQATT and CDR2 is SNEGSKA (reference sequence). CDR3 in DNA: TGCAGTGCCCTGGACTCTTACGAGCAGTACTTC. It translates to CSALDSYEQYF.

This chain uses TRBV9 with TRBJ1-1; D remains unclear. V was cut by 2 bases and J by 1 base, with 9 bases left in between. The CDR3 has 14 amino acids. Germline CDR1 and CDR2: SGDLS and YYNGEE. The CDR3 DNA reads TGTGCCAGCAGCGTTCACACAGAGAACACTGAAGCTTTCTTT. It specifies CASSVHTENTEAFF.

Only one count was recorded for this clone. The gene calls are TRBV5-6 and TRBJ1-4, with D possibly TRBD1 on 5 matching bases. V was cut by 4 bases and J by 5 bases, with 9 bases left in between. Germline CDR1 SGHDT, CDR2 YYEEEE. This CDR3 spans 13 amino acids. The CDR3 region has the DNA TGTGCCAGCAGCCTCGGGGGGAATGAAAAACTGTTTTTT. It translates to CASSLGGNEKLFF.

In nucleotides, the CDR3 is TGTGCCAGCAGTGAGCGACTAGGCCTCAATCAGCCCCAGCATTTT. Protein sequence: CASSERLGLNQPQHF. This sequence joins TRBV6-1 and TRBJ1-5; no reliable D call. Germline loops: CDR1 MNHNS, CDR2 SASEGT. The CDR3 contains 15 residues. Trimming shortened V by 3 bases and J by 3 bases, and 12 bases separated the two germline ends.

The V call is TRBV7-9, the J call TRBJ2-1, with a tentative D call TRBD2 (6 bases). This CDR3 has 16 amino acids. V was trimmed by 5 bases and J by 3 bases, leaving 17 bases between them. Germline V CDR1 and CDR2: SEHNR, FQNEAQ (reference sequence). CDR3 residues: CASSPGSPRDYNEQFF. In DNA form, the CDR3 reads TGTGCCAGCAGCCCCGGGAGCCCGCGGGACTACAATGAGCAGTTCTTC.

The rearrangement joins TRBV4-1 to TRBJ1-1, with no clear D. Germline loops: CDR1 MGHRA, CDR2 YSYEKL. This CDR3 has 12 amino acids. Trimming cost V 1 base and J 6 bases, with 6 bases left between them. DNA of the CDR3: TGCGCCAGCAGCCAAGGAGGATCTGAAGCTTTCTTT. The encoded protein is CASSQGGSEAFF.